This T cell receptor beta chain originates from a study of patients and donors after allogeneic stem cell transplantation (dated by TCRdb to 2020 to 2021). In regard to this clonotype: Its antigen target is currently unknown. The record has no base qualities; no much larger clone is one base away.

From its cysteine to its phenylalanine, the CDR3 spans 15 amino acids. Just the 45-base CDR3 DNA is kept, in frame starting at base 1. The germline ends are 17 bases apart after V is trimmed by 6 bases and J by 2 bases. Taken from the germline V gene (reference sequence), the CDR1 and CDR2 loops are DFQATT and SNEGSKA. Library method: RT-PCR. This sample was sequenced with a NextSeq 550. TCRdb applied fastp at Q25 and MiXCR to the public reads, then kept only in-frame beta chains. Identical CDR3 proteins give one entry, which carries the most common genes and DNA. This sample comprises about 110,000 distinct CDR3 sequences, about a third of them detected only once. The ten largest clonotypes hold 27% of the sample.

This sequence uses TRBV20-1 and TRBJ1-5; the D gene identity is not certain. Sample: blood, either unsorted or a sorted T cell fraction (not recorded which). This receptor was identified in a human donor who was either an allogeneic HSCT recipient or a stem cell or donor lymphocyte infusion donor (not recorded which). It is not recorded whose cells these are; they may come from a transplant donor. The DNA sequence is given as TGCAGTGCGAGGACGTGGGGAGAGGGCAATCAGCCCCAGCATTTT. This codes for CSARTWGEGNQPQHF.